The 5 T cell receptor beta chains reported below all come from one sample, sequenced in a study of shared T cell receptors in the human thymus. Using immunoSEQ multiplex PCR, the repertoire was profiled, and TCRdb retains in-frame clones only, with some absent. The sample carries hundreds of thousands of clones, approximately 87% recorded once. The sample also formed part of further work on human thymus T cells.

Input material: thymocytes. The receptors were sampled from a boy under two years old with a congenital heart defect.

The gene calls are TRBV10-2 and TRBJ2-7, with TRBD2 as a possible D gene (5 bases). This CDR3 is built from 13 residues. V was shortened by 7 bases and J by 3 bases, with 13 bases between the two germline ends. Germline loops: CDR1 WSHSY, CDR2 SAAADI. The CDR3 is CASKTGAGYEQYF. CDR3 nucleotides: TGCGCCAGCAAGACGGGCGCGGGCTACGAGCAGTACTTC.

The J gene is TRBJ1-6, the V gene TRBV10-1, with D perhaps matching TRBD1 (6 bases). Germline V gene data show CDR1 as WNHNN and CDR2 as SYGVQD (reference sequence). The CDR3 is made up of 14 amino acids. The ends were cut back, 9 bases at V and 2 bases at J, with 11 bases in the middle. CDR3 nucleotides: TGCGCCAGACAGGGTGATCCCTATAATTCACCCCTCCACTTT. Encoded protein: CARQGDPYNSPLHF.

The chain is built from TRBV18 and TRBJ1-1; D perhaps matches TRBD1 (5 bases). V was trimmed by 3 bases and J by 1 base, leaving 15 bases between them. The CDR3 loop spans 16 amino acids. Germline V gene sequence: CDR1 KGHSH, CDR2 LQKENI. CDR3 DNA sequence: TGTGCCAGCTCACCCCCAACACAGGATAGGAACACTGAAGCTTTCTTT. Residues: CASSPPTQDRNTEAFF.

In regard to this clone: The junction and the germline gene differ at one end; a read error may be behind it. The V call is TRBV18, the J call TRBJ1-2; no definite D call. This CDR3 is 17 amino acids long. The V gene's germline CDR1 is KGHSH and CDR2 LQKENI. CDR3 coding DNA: TGTGCCAGCTCACCAAGAGCGGTAGAAGGAGCGGACTATGGCTACCCCTTC. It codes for CASSPRAVEGADYGYPF. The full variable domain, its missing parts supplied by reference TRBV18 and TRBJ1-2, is NAGVMQNPRHLVRRRGQEARLRCSPMKGHSHVYWYRQLPEEGLKFMVYLQKENIIDESGMPKERFSAEFPKEGPSILRIQQVVRGDSAAYFCASSPRAVEGADYGYPFGSGTRLTVV.

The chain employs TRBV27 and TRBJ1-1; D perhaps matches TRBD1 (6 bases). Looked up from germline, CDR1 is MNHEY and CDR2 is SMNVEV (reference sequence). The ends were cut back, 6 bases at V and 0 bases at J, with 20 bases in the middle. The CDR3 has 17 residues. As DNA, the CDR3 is TGTGCCAGCAGCCGTAGGGGGTTCAGCTACATGAACACTGAAGCTTTCTTT. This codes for CASSRRGFSYMNTEAFF.